A single sample is the source of the 30 T cell receptor beta chains below, sequenced in a study of Ad26.COV2.S vaccination and SARS-CoV-2 variants. The data were produced by immunoSEQ multiplex PCR, yet TCRdb's version contains in-frame clones alone and is incomplete. The sample lists 350,000 to 450,000 clones, just over 90% occurring once. This specimen was peripheral blood, taken after recovery from COVID-19. Receptor source: a human donor who had recovered from COVID-19.

The gene calls are TRBV5-4 and TRBJ2-1, with D unresolved. V gave up 0 bases and J gave up 5 bases, with 9 bases separating them. Germline CDR1 SGHNT, CDR2 YYREEE (reference sequence). The CDR3 covers 14 residues. The CDR3 nucleotides are TGTGCCAGCAGCTTGGCGGGTCGGAACAATGAGCAGTTCTTC. Protein: CASSLAGRNNEQFF. The complete variable domain, with remaining parts taken from reference TRBV5-4 and TRBJ2-1, reads ETGVTQSPTHLIKTRGQQVTLRCSSQSGHNTVSWYQQALGQGPQFIFQYYREEENGRGNFPPRFSGLQFPNYSSELNVNALELDDSALYLCASSLAGRNNEQFFGPGTRLTVL.

J is TRBJ1-2 and V is TRBV13; unclear D gene. Trimming stripped 5 bases from V and 1 base from J, with 17 bases between. In germline, CDR1 is PRHDT, CDR2 FYEKMQ (reference sequence). The length of the CDR3 is 16 residues. The CDR3 loop reads CASSPPTGNDNYGYTF. CDR3 DNA: TGTGCCAGCAGCCCCCCCACTGGAAACGATAACTATGGCTACACCTTC.

The rearrangement links TRBV7-3 to TRBJ2-2, with 8 bases matching TRBD2. J gave up 5 bases and V 7 bases, and 6 bases lay outside the gene matches. Germline V gives CDR1 SGHTA, CDR2 FQGTGA. The CDR3 spans 14 residues. This CDR3 is CASTSGGATGELFF. As DNA, the CDR3 is TGTGCCAGCACCTCCGGGGGGGCTACCGGGGAGCTGTTTTTT.

V gene TRBV9 combines with J gene TRBJ2-6; 7 nucleotides match TRBD1. The germline gives CDR1 SGDLS, CDR2 YYNGEE. With 1 base clipped from V and 0 bases from J, the junction kept 7 bases outside the gene matches. The CDR3 runs 18 residues. CDR3 sequence: CASSVNPGTASGANVLTF. CDR3 bases: TGTGCCAGCAGCGTAAACCCCGGGACAGCCTCTGGGGCCAACGTCCTGACTTTC.

V and J are TRBV9 and TRBJ1-1; 7 nucleotides align to TRBD1. The CDR3 runs to 16 residues. Germline trimming cut 2 bases from V and 5 bases from J; bases unmatched to any gene: 12. Looked up from germline, CDR1 is SGDLS and CDR2 is YYNGEE. CDR3 protein: CASSVDDRAVKTEAFF. CDR3 in DNA: TGTGCCAGCAGCGTGGACGACAGGGCGGTTAAGACTGAAGCTTTCTTT.

The J gene is TRBJ2-7, the V gene TRBV7-9; TRBD1 agrees at 7 bases. The CDR3 totals 14 residues. Germline V gene lookup returns CDR1 SEHNR and CDR2 FQNEAQ (reference sequence). Trimming removed 6 bases from V and 2 bases from J; junction bases left unmatched: 7. For the CDR3, the DNA is TGTGCCAGCAGTGACCGGGACAGCGCCTACGAGCAGTACTTC. Its protein product is CASSDRDSAYEQYF. Full variable domain (remainder filled in from reference TRBV7-9 and TRBJ2-7): DTGVSQNPRHKITKRGQNVTFRCDPISEHNRLYWYRQTLGQGPEFLTYFQNEAQLEKSRLLSDRFSAERPKGSFSTLEIQRTEQGDSAMYLCASSDRDSAYEQYFGPGTRLTVT.

CDR3 residues: CASSQGFNTEAFF. Written as DNA, the CDR3 is TGCGCCAGCAGCCAGGGCTTCAACACTGAAGCTTTCTTT. The chain recombines TRBV4-3 with TRBJ1-1; D remains ambiguous. The length of the CDR3 is 13 residues. Between the trimmed V and J ends, which lost 3 bases and 2 bases, there was a span of 7 bases. CDR1 and CDR2 from the germline V gene are LGHNA and YSLEER.

This clone was picked up one time. The gene calls are TRBV10-2 and TRBJ2-7; 8 nucleotides align to TRBD1. The ends lost 6 bases at V and 1 base at J; junction bases unmatched: 5. CDR1 WSHSY and CDR2 SAAADI come from the germline V gene. This CDR3 has 14 amino acids. The CDR3 protein is CASRDRASSYEQYF. CDR3 in DNA: TGCGCCAGCAGGGACAGGGCCTCTTCCTACGAGCAGTACTTC.

The V gene is TRBV19, the J gene TRBJ2-7; 9 nucleotides line up with TRBD1. The CDR3 sequence is 14 residues long. Germline values: CDR1 LNHDA, CDR2 SQIVND (reference sequence). The junction had 5 bases not matched to a gene; V was cut back by 5 bases and J by 3 bases. This CDR3 is CASSWDRASYEQYF. The CDR3 coding sequence is TGTGCCAGTAGTTGGGACAGGGCTAGCTACGAGCAGTACTTC.

V usage is TRBV5-5 and J usage is TRBJ1-1; tentatively, D is TRBD1 (5 bases). The germline V gene has CDR1 SGHKS and CDR2 YYEKEE (reference sequence). The ends were cut back, 0 bases at V and 4 bases at J, with 10 bases in the middle. The CDR3 is 14 amino acids. The DNA of the CDR3 is TGTGCCAGCAGCTTGGGTCCAGGGAGCACTGAAGCTTTCTTT. This codes for CASSLGPGSTEAFF. Drawing the rest from reference TRBV5-5 and TRBJ1-1, the complete variable domain is DAGVTQSPTHLIKTRGQQVTLRCSPISGHKSVSWYQQVLGQGPQFIFQYYEKEERGRGNFPDRFSARQFPNYSSELNVNALLLGDSALYLCASSLGPGSTEAFFGQGTRLTVV.

This sequence joins TRBV9 and TRBJ1-6; D not certain. The CDR3 covers 14 residues. V dropped 0 bases and J dropped 5 bases, with 6 bases sitting between them. Germline V gene lookup returns CDR1 SGDLS and CDR2 YYNGEE. CDR3 DNA sequence: TGTGCCAGCAGCGTAGGGGTTAATAATTCACCCCTCCACTTT. This encodes CASSVGVNNSPLHF.

The genes are TRBV27 and TRBJ2-7, with D possibly matching TRBD2 (6 bases). Trimming cost V 6 bases and J 1 base, with 16 bases left between them. This CDR3 is built from 15 residues. Germline-derived CDR1 and CDR2 are MNHEY and SMNVEV (reference sequence). DNA for the CDR3: TGTGCCAGCAGCCCAGGGCGGGGAGTTTCCTACGAGCAGTACTTC. Its protein is CASSPGRGVSYEQYF.

The V and J genes are TRBV19 and TRBJ2-5, with 10 bases that match TRBD2. With V trimmed by 3 bases and J by 4 bases, 8 bases remained unmatched. Germline CDR1 and CDR2: LNHDA and SQIVND (reference sequence). The CDR3 contains 16 residues. For the CDR3, the DNA is TGTGCCAGTAGTATGCGCCGTAGCGGGGGGAGAGAGACCCAGTACTTC. It specifies CASSMRRSGGRETQYF.

The chain employs TRBV29-1 and TRBJ2-7, with 7 bases fitting TRBD2. The germline gives CDR1 SQVTM, CDR2 ANQGSEA. V shed 7 bases and J 2 bases; nucleotides not matched to a gene: 8. This CDR3 contains 13 residues. This chain's CDR3 is CSALGGGAYEQYF. The CDR3 coding sequence is TGCAGCGCCCTTGGGGGAGGGGCCTACGAGCAGTACTTC.

This clone was recorded only once. The chain joins TRBV3-1 (or the pseudogene TRBV3-2) to TRBJ2-7; D is ambiguous. Germline values: CDR1 LGHDT, CDR2 YNNKEL (reference sequence). Trimming shortened V by 1 base and J by 2 bases, and 6 bases separated the two germline ends. The CDR3 length is 13 residues. CDR3 sequence reads: CASSQVQAYEQYF. The CDR3 DNA reads TGTGCCAGCAGCCAAGTTCAGGCCTACGAGCAGTACTTC.

The chain has TRBV3-1 (or the pseudogene TRBV3-2) and TRBJ2-7; D is unclear. Looked up from germline, CDR1 is LGHDT and CDR2 is YNNKEL (reference sequence). Trimming left V 2 bases short and J 5 bases short, with 13 bases between. The CDR3 is 14 residues long. CDR3: CASSQRERPHEQYF. The CDR3 DNA is TGTGCCAGCAGCCAAAGGGAAAGGCCCCACGAGCAGTACTTC.

The chain joins TRBV11-2 to TRBJ1-2; unclear D gene. The V gene's germline CDR1 is SGHAT and CDR2 FQNNGV. The CDR3 is made up of 12 amino acids. Trimming cost V 4 bases and J 8 bases, with 11 bases left between them. In DNA, the CDR3 is TGTGCCAGCAGCTCGGGTCTTGTGGGCTACACCTTC. Translated, it gives CASSSGLVGYTF.

The V and J genes are TRBV5-6 and TRBJ2-6; D gene ambiguous. The germline V gene has CDR1 SGHDT and CDR2 YYEEEE. V was cut by 1 base and J by 0 bases, with 11 bases left in between. CDR3 length equals 17 residues. CDR3 DNA: TGTGCCAGCAGCTTGTCGGGTCTCCGCTCTGGGGCCAACGTCCTGACTTTC. This encodes CASSLSGLRSGANVLTF. Based on the CDR3 plus reference TRBV5-6 and TRBJ2-6, the full variable domain is DAGVTQSPTHLIKTRGQQVTLRCSPKSGHDTVSWYQQALGQGPQFIFQYYEEEERQRGNFPDRFSGHQFPNYSSELNVNALLLGDSALYLCASSLSGLRSGANVLTFGAGSRLTVL.

This rearrangement joins TRBV5-1 to TRBJ2-7; D call uncertain. V lost 0 bases, J lost 3 bases, and 7 bases lay in between. This CDR3 is built from 13 residues. Germline CDR1 is SGHRS and CDR2 is YFSETQ. The CDR3 DNA follows: TGCGCCAGCAGCTTGGGGCCAAACTACGAGCAGTACTTC. It yields the protein CASSLGPNYEQYF.

CDR3 in DNA: TGTGCCAGCAGCCCTGGGGGGCAAGAAGCTTTCTTT. This gives the protein CASSPGGQEAFF. The chain has TRBV11-3 and TRBJ1-1; possibly TRBD1 for D (6 bases). The V and J ends lost 5 bases and 8 bases respectively, with 12 bases between them. The CDR3 length is 12 residues. Germline CDR1 reads SGHNT; CDR2 reads YENEEA.

This clone was recorded a few times. The V and J genes are TRBV2 and TRBJ2-1, with 10 nucleotides matching TRBD2. The germline V gene encodes CDR1 SNHLY and CDR2 FYNNEI. The junction had 4 bases not matched to a gene; V was cut back by 2 bases and J by 9 bases. This CDR3 comprises 14 residues. The chain's CDR3 is CASSESGGAIEQFF. The CDR3 DNA reads as TGTGCCAGCAGTGAAAGCGGGGGGGCGATTGAGCAGTTCTTC.

This clone has just one count. This chain joins TRBV6-5 and TRBJ1-4; D possibly corresponds to TRBD1 (6 bases). Trimming removed 10 bases at V and 0 bases at J, with 12 bases between. This CDR3 spans 14 amino acids. Germline V gene data show CDR1 as MNHEY and CDR2 as SVGAGI. The CDR3 DNA sequence: TGTGCCACCCAGGGGACTGCAACTAATGAAAAACTGTTTTTT. It is translated as CATQGTATNEKLFF.

The CDR3 sequence: CASSYWTSGGRTDTQYF. The CDR3 DNA reads TGCGCCAGCAGCTACTGGACTAGCGGGGGGCGCACAGATACGCAGTATTTT. V usage is TRBV5-1 and J usage is TRBJ2-3; 14 bases fit TRBD2. The ends lost 3 bases at V and 1 base at J; junction bases unmatched: 4. Germline V gene sequence: CDR1 SGHRS, CDR2 YFSETQ. This CDR3 region has 17 residues.

The J gene is TRBJ1-1, the V gene TRBV5-1, with D possibly being TRBD1 (5 bases). The CDR3 loop spans 15 amino acids. Per germline, CDR1 SGHRS and CDR2 YFSETQ. The ends were cut back, 3 bases at V and 5 bases at J, with 17 bases in the middle. The CDR3 DNA sequence: TGCGCCAGCAGCTCCCTCCGGGACGGCTTAACTGAAGCTTTCTTT. Residues: CASSSLRDGLTEAFF.

The chain joins TRBV19 to TRBJ1-2; the D gene is possibly TRBD1 (6 bases). Germline V gene sequence: CDR1 LNHDA, CDR2 SQIVND (reference sequence). The CDR3 length is 16 residues. V was cut by 1 base and J by 4 bases, with 16 bases left in between. CDR3 region: CASSIVRGEGVYGYTF. The DNA of the CDR3 is TGTGCCAGTAGTATAGTTCGGGGCGAGGGGGTCTATGGCTACACCTTC. The full variable domain, completed using reference TRBV19 and TRBJ1-2, is DGGITQSPKYLFRKEGQNVTLSCEQNLNHDAMYWYRQDPGQGLRLIYYSQIVNDFQKGDIAEGYSVSREKKESFPLTVTSAQKNPTAFYLCASSIVRGEGVYGYTFGSGTRLTVV.

The chain uses TRBV7-9 and TRBJ1-5; D is possibly TRBD1 (6 bases). The V gene's germline CDR1 is SEHNR and CDR2 FQNEAQ (reference sequence). V was clipped by 4 bases and J by 9 bases, with 10 bases between them. The CDR3 sequence is 12 residues long. This CDR3 is CASSSGARPQHF. CDR3 in DNA: TGTGCCAGCAGCTCGGGGGCTAGGCCCCAGCATTTT.

The rearrangement links TRBV19 to TRBJ1-4; D not resolved. The CDR3 is 13 amino acids. Looked up from germline, CDR1 is LNHDA and CDR2 is SQIVND (reference sequence). V was cut by 9 bases and J by 8 bases, with 16 bases left in between. The CDR3 nucleotides read TGTGCCAGCCGGGTGGCTCCGCGCGAAAAACTGTTTTTT. This encodes CASRVAPREKLFF.

The chain couples TRBV11-2 to TRBJ1-2; TRBD1 matches 8 bases. The J segment lost 8 bases and the V segment lost 3 bases, leaving 11 bases of the junction unmatched. The CDR3 sequence is 15 residues long. The V gene's germline CDR1 is SGHAT and CDR2 FQNNGV. CDR3 coding DNA: TGTGCCAGCAGCTTTAACAGGGGGGCCTCGTTAGGCTACACCTTC. Its protein is CASSFNRGASLGYTF.

The J gene is TRBJ2-2, the V gene TRBV5-4; no clear D. CDR1 is SGHNT and CDR2 is YYREEE in the germline V gene (reference sequence). The ends were cut back, 4 bases at V and 5 bases at J, with 21 bases in the middle. The CDR3 extends over 17 amino acids. CDR3: CASSRPGQSLGTGELFF. The CDR3 DNA sequence: TGTGCCAGCAGCCGACCTGGGCAGTCCTTAGGGACCGGGGAGCTGTTTTTT. The full variable domain, with the rest looked up from reference TRBV5-4 and TRBJ2-2, is ETGVTQSPTHLIKTRGQQVTLRCSSQSGHNTVSWYQQALGQGPQFIFQYYREEENGRGNFPPRFSGLQFPNYSSELNVNALELDDSALYLCASSRPGQSLGTGELFFGEGSRLTVL.

This chain uses TRBV19 with TRBJ1-1; TRBD1 matches 10 bases. Germline V gene lookup returns CDR1 LNHDA and CDR2 SQIVND (reference sequence). V lost 9 bases, J lost 2 bases, and 6 bases stayed unmatched. The CDR3 is 14 amino acids. CDR3 loop: CASARTGGNTEAFF. The DNA for the CDR3 is TGTGCCAGCGCCCGGACAGGGGGTAACACTGAAGCTTTCTTT.